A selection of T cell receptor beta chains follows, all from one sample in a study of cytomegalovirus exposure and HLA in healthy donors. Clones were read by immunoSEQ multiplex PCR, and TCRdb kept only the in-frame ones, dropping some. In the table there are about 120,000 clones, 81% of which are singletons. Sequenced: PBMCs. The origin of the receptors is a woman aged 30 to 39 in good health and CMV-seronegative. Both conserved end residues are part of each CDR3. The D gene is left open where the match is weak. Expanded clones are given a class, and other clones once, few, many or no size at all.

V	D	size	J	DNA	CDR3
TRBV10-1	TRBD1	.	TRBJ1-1	TGCGCCAGCAGTGGGGGGACAGGGGGCCGGAACACTGAAGCTTTCTTT	CASSGGTGGRNTEAFF
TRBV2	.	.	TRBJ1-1	TGTGCCGGGCGTCCTTTTACGAACACTGAAGCTTTCTTT	CAGRPFTNTEAFF
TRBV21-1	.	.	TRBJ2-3	TGTGCCAGCAGCAATTGGCGGGGGTCCACAGATACGCAGTATTTT	CASSNWRGSTDTQYF
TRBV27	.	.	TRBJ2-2	TGTGCCAGCAGTCCTTTGCAGATCGCGAACACCGGGGAGCTGTTTTTT	CASSPLQIANTGELFF
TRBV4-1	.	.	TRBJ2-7	TGCGCCAGCAGCCAAGAGGGGAGAGGCGAGCAGTACTTC	CASSQEGRGEQYF
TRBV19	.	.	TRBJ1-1	TGTGCCAGTAGTATAGTTGGACTTGAAGCTTTCTTT	CASSIVGLEAFF
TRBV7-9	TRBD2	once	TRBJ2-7	TGTGCCAGCAGCTTAGGGGCGGTGGCGGGAGCTTACGAGCAGTACTTC	CASSLGAVAGAYEQYF
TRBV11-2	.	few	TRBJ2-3	TGTGCCAGCAGCTTACGAGGGAGGTACGGCACAGATACGCAGTATTTT	CASSLRGRYGTDTQYF
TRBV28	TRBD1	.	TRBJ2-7	TGTGCCAGCAGGGACAGGGAGTCCCCCCACTCCTACGAGCAGTACTTC	CASRDRESPHSYEQYF
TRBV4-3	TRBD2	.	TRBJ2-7	TGCGCCAGCAGCCAAGAACGGGGGGATTTCTACGAGCAGTACTTC	CASSQERGDFYEQYF
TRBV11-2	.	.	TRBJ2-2	TGTGCCAGCAGCCCTAAGCGGGTTACAACCGGGGAGCTGTTTTTT	CASSPKRVTTGELFF
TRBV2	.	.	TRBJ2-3	TGTGCCAGCAGCTTATCCAGGGGCCTCACAGATACGCAGTATTTT	CASSLSRGLTDTQYF
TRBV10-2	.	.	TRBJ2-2	TGCGCCAGCAGGAGGCCCGGGAGTGGGAACACCGGGGAGCTGTTTTTT	CASRRPGSGNTGELFF
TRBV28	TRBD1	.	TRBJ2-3	TGTGCCAGCAGTTTAATGCAGGGGGCACATACGCAGTATTTT	CASSLMQGAHTQYF
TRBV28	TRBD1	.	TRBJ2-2	TGTGCCAGCAGTTCGGGACAGGGGGTCACCGGGGAGCTGTTTTTT	CASSSGQGVTGELFF
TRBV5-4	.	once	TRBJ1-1	TGTGCCAGCAGCCCGAGGGAGGGGTACACTGAAGCTTTCTTT	CASSPREGYTEAFF
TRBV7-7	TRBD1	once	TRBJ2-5	TGTGCCAGCAGCTTTGACAGGGAAGAGACCCAGTACTTC	CASSFDREETQYF
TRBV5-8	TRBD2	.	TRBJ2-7	TGTGCCAGCGGGAGGGCCGTCTACGAGCAGTACTTC	CASGRAVYEQYF
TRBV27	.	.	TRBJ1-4	TGTGCCAGCGCCTGGGGCATCGATGAAAAACTGTTTTTT	CASAWGIDEKLFF
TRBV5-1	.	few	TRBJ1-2	TGCGCCAGCAGCTTGGACAGCTCTACCCTATCGGGAGGCTACACCTTC	CASSLDSSTLSGGYTF
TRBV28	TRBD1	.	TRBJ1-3	TGTGCCAGCAGTCCTAGACAGGGGGCAATCGCCGTTACCATATATTTT	CASSPRQGAIAVTIYF
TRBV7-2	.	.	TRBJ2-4	TGTGCCAGCAGCTTGGGGGTCGGGAGCGAAAACATTCAGTACTTC	CASSLGVGSENIQYF
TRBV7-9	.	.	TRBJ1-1	TGTGCCAGCAGCTTAGGTGGAGGGGAGAACACTGAAGCTTTCTTT	CASSLGGGENTEAFF
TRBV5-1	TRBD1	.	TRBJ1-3	TGCGCCAGCAGCCGGACAGGGGAAAACACCATATATTTT	CASSRTGENTIYF
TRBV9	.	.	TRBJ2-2	TGTGCCAGCAGCGACGGAGATTGGTCCACCACCGGGGAGCTGTTTTTT	CASSDGDWSTTGELFF
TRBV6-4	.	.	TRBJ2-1	TGTGCCAGCAGTGACTCTGACTCGCCCTACAATGAGCAGTTCTTC	CASSDSDSPYNEQFF
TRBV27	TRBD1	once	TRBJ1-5	TGTGCCAGCAGTTTAAAAGGGTCCGACAGGGGAATTAGCAATCAGCCCCAGCATTTT	CASSLKGSDRGISNQPQHF
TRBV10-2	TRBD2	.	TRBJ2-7	TGCGCCAGCAGTGAGTCGACTAGCGGGATATACGAGCAGTACTTC	CASSESTSGIYEQYF
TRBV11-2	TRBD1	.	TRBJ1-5	TGTGCCAGCAGCTTAGGCCCAGGGGGACCCAATCAGCCCCAGCATTTT	CASSLGPGGPNQPQHF
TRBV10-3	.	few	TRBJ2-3	TGTGCCATCAGTGTGTTAGCGGGCACAGATACGCAGTATTTT	CAISVLAGTDTQYF
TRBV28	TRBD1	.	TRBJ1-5	TGTGCCAGCAGTTACGGCAGGGGGCTCTATCAGCCCCAGCATTTT	CASSYGRGLYQPQHF
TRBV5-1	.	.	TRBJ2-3	TGCGCCAGCAGCCGGGTAGAAGATACGCAGTATTTT	CASSRVEDTQYF
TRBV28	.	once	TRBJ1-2	TGTGCCAGCAGTTTCATGGCAGGGCATGGCTACACCTTC	CASSFMAGHGYTF
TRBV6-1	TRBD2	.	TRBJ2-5	TGTGCCAGCAAACTAGCGGGAGGAGGAGAGACCCAGTACTTC	CASKLAGGGETQYF
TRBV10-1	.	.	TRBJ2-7	TGCGCCAGCAGTGATTCGGGGGGCACTTTTCCATACGAGCAGTACTTC	CASSDSGGTFPYEQYF
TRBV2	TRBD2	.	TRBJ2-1	TGTGCCAGCAGTGAAATGGCGGGAGAATCCTACAATGAGCAGTTCTTC	CASSEMAGESYNEQFF
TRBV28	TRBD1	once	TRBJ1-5	TGTGCCAGCAGTTTTAACAGGGGGCTTCGGGGTCAGCCCCAGCATTTT	CASSFNRGLRGQPQHF
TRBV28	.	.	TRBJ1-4	TGTGCCAGCAGTTTCGGGAATCGGGAAAAACTGTTTTTT	CASSFGNREKLFF
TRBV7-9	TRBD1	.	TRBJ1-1	TGTGCCAGCAGCCCTACAGGGGATGGAAACACTGAAGCTTTCTTT	CASSPTGDGNTEAFF
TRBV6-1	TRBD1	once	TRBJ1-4	TGTGCCAGCAGCTCGGGACAGGGCCATGAAAAACTGTTTTTT	CASSSGQGHEKLFF
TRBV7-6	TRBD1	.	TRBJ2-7	TGTGCCAGCAGCCCCACCGGGACAGAGGCCTACGAGCAGTACTTC	CASSPTGTEAYEQYF
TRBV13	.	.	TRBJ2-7	TGTGCCAGCAGCTCCTCTCTCCGGGGTGCCTACGAGCAGTACTTC	CASSSSLRGAYEQYF
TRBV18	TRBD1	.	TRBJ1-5	TGTGCCAGCTCACCCGCATCAGGGGGTGATCAGCCCCAGCATTTT	CASSPASGGDQPQHF
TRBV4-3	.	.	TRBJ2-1	TGCGCCAGCAGCCAAGATCAACAGAATGAGCAGTTCTTC	CASSQDQQNEQFF
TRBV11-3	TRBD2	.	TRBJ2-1	TGTGCCAGCAGCTTGACTAGCGGGAACTCCTACAATGAGCAGTTCTTC	CASSLTSGNSYNEQFF
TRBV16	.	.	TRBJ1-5	TGTGCCAGCAGCCAGCGGGACAGCAATCAGCCCCAGCATTTT	CASSQRDSNQPQHF
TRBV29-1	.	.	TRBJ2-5	TGCAGCGTTGCCAGACTGTACGAAGAGACCCAGTACTTC	CSVARLYEETQYF
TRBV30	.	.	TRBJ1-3	TGTGCCTGGAGCCCCGGGCAGGGAGGAAACACCATATATTTT	CAWSPGQGGNTIYF
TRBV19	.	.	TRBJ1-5	TGTGCCAGTAGTATAGAGGCGGGGACCGGAGCCCAGCATTTT	CASSIEAGTGAQHF
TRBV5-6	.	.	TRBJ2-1	TGTGCCAGCAGCTTGCCGGCGGGCGTTGTCTCCTACAATGAGCAGTTCTTC	CASSLPAGVVSYNEQFF
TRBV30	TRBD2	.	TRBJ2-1	TGTGCCTGGAGGCCGGGACTAGCGGGCAATGAGCAGTTCTTC	CAWRPGLAGNEQFF
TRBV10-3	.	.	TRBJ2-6	TGTGCCATCAGTGAGCTTAACGGGGGCTCTGGGGCCAACGTCCTGACTTTC	CAISELNGGSGANVLTF
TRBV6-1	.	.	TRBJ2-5	TGTGCCAGCAGTGAAGTCGGGGGAAACCAAGAGACCCAGTACTTC	CASSEVGGNQETQYF
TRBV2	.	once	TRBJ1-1	TGTGCCAGCCGCCAGGGGTCCCGGTTGGCTGAAGCTTTCTTT	CASRQGSRLAEAFF
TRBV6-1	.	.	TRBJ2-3	TGTGCCAGCAGCGGAAGAGCCACGACAACAGATACGCAGTATTTT	CASSGRATTTDTQYF
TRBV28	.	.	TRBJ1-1	TGTGCCAGCAGCCTCGCACGAGGGGGTACTGAAGCTTTCTTT	CASSLARGGTEAFF
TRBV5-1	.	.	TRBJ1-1	TGCGCCAGCAGCATCGGACAGGAAGCTTTCTTT	CASSIGQEAFF
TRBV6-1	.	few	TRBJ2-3	TGTGCCAGCAGGATAGCGGGCACAGATACGCAGTATTTT	CASRIAGTDTQYF
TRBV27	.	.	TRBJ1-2	TGTGCCAGCAGTCCCCGGCGACTAGAAACTGGCTACACCTTC	CASSPRRLETGYTF